Shown below are 24 T cell receptor beta chains from a single sample sequenced in a study of identical twins. Each CDR3 protein is one row after TCRdb ran MiXCR on the 5' RACE reads. The repertoire holds about 490,000 distinct CDR3 sequences, with about 15% as singletons. These same records also appear under a second study, on yellow fever vaccine responses in identical twins.

The sample comprised CD4+ T cells sorted from blood. The source of these receptors is a woman in her late teens or twenties in good health.

This clonotype was seen only a few times. The chain links TRBV12-3 or TRBV12-4 to TRBJ1-5; no reliable D call. The V and J ends lost 3 bases and 0 bases respectively, with 9 bases between them. The CDR3 has 15 amino acids. The CDR3 DNA is TGTGCCAGCAGTTTTTCCAGATATAGCAATCAGCCCCAGCATTTT. Translated, it gives CASSFSRYSNQPQHF.

This clonotype was observed a handful of times. The CDR3 loop is CSARDEHSLYGYTF. The CDR3 region has the DNA TGCAGTGCTAGAGATGAGCACTCTCTCTATGGCTACACCTTC. The chain joins TRBV20-1 to TRBJ1-2; D ambiguous. The V gene's germline CDR1 is DFQATT and CDR2 SNEGSKA (reference sequence). The CDR3 totals 14 residues. Trimming took off 0 bases at V and 4 bases at J, with 12 bases between the two ends.

The chain uses TRBV6-1 and TRBJ2-4; TRBD1 matches at 10 bases. V shed 7 bases, J shed 0 bases, and the junction held 6 bases outside the gene matches. CDR3 length: 16 residues. Germline V gives CDR1 MNHNS, CDR2 SASEGT. The CDR3 region has the DNA TGTGCCAGCACCAGGACAGGGGGGCTAGCCAAAAACATTCAGTACTTC. It is translated as CASTRTGGLAKNIQYF.

This clonotype was counted only a few times. The genes are TRBV6-5 and TRBJ2-7, with TRBD1 identical over 7 bases. V dropped 3 bases and J dropped 5; count of bases not matched to a gene: 4. This CDR3 has 13 residues. The germline CDR1 and CDR2 sequences are MNHEY and SVGAGI. The CDR3 nucleotides are TGTGCCAGCAGTTATTACAGGGGCAACGAGCAGTACGTC. It encodes CASSYYRGNEQYV.

The chain uses TRBV18 and TRBJ2-5, with a weak D call TRBD1 (6 bases). This CDR3 contains 14 residues. The V and J ends lost 2 bases and 10 bases respectively, with 17 bases between them. Germline V gene data show CDR1 as KGHSH and CDR2 as LQKENI. The CDR3 coding sequence is TGTGCCAGCTCACCATTGGAGACAGGCGGAATCCAGTACTTC. This translates into CASSPLETGGIQYF.

V gene TRBV28 combines with J gene TRBJ2-5, with 9 bases fitting TRBD2. Per the germline V gene, CDR1 is MDHEN and CDR2 is SYDVKM. V dropped 2 bases and J dropped 2; count of bases not matched to a gene: 21. The CDR3 runs to 21 residues. Here the CDR3 reads CASSLTPVASGTWAPQETQYF. In nucleotides, the CDR3 is TGTGCCAGCAGTTTAACCCCCGTGGCTAGCGGGACGTGGGCCCCTCAAGAGACCCAGTACTTC.

This clonotype has just a few counts. CDR3 amino acids: CASREHPQETQYF. CDR3 sequence (DNA): TGTGCCAGCAGAGAACACCCCCAAGAGACCCAGTACTTC. The chain couples TRBV28 to TRBJ2-5; no definite D call. The CDR3 is 13 residues long. V lost 6 bases to trimming and J lost 1 base, with 9 bases between them. Germline V CDR1 and CDR2: MDHEN, SYDVKM.

The chain recombines TRBV7-9 with TRBJ1-5; D not resolved. Deletions cut 6 bases from V and 2 bases from J, with 8 bases between. Germline-derived CDR1 and CDR2 are SEHNR and FQNEAQ (reference sequence). The CDR3 sequence is 13 residues long. CDR3 DNA sequence: TGTGCCAGCAGGCCGATGGGCAATCAGCCCCAGCATTTT. Translation gives CASRPMGNQPQHF.

This clonotype was detected a few times. V is TRBV28 and J is TRBJ2-1; D is undetermined. Germline V lookup: CDR1 MDHEN, CDR2 SYDVKM. The CDR3 has 12 residues. V lost 8 bases, J lost 6 bases, and 11 bases lay in between. In nucleotides, the CDR3 is TGTGCCAGCGCAGGCTCAAGCAATGAGCAGTTCTTC. This codes for CASAGSSNEQFF.

The chain has TRBV6-5 and TRBJ1-6; weak D call: TRBD1 (5 bases). The CDR3 is made up of 17 amino acids. Germline CDR1 reads MNHEY; CDR2 reads SVGAGI. Trimming took off 0 bases at V and 7 bases at J, with 16 bases between the two ends. CDR3 nucleotide sequence: TGTGCCAGCAGTTACTCGACATGGTCGGGGACCAATTCACCCCTCCACTTT. Protein sequence: CASSYSTWSGTNSPLHF.

V gene TRBV15 combines with J gene TRBJ2-2; 7 nucleotides match TRBD2. The CDR3 is 17 amino acids. CDR1 and CDR2 (germline): LNHNV, YYDKDF (reference sequence). With 0 bases clipped from V and 2 bases from J, the junction kept 6 bases outside the gene matches. In DNA, the CDR3 is TGTGCCACCAGCAGAGATCCACCGGGAGGAAACACCGGGGAGCTGTTTTTT. It translates to CATSRDPPGGNTGELFF.

A few counts support this clonotype. The gene calls are TRBV10-3 and TRBJ1-4; D not certain. Per germline, CDR1 ENHRY and CDR2 SYGVKD. V lost 2 bases and J lost 8, with 9 bases in between. This CDR3 has 13 residues. The CDR3 region is CAISEGSGEKLFF. The CDR3 DNA is TGTGCCATCAGTGAGGGAAGTGGGGAAAAACTGTTTTTT.

This clonotype was counted between two and nine times. The rearrangement joins TRBV5-1 to TRBJ2-1, with D perhaps matching TRBD1 (5 bases). Germline CDR1 SGHRS, CDR2 YFSETQ. CDR3 size: 17 residues. V was trimmed by 0 bases and J by 0 bases, leaving 13 bases between them. CDR3 bases: TGCGCCAGCAGCTTGGCCGCAGGGATCAGCTCCTACAATGAGCAGTTCTTC. Its translation: CASSLAAGISSYNEQFF.

In this sample, this clonotype turned up a few times. The chain joins TRBV5-1 to TRBJ1-2; a possible D gene is TRBD1 (5 bases). The CDR3 length is 15 residues. Germline V gene lookup returns CDR1 SGHRS and CDR2 YFSETQ. V was clipped by 6 bases and J by 0 bases, with 15 bases between them. DNA of the CDR3: TGCGCCAGCACTCCGGGCGGGGCGCCTAACTATGGCTACACCTTC. It encodes CASTPGGAPNYGYTF.

This clonotype has just a few counts. This chain uses TRBV12-3 or TRBV12-4 with TRBJ2-2, with 9 nucleotides matching TRBD2. The V and J ends lost 7 bases and 3 bases, in that order; junction bases with no gene match: 9. CDR3 length equals 16 residues. CDR3 residues: CASTLSGRGYTGELFF. In DNA, the CDR3 is TGTGCCAGCACCCTTAGCGGGAGAGGTTACACCGGGGAGCTGTTTTTT.

There are many counts of this clonotype. Relative to the germline gene, one junction end is altered; a read error may explain this. This chain links TRBV7-9 with TRBJ2-5; D is uncertain. Germline CDR1 is SEHNR and CDR2 is FQNEAQ (reference sequence). The length of the CDR3 is 11 residues. The DNA for the CDR3 is TGCGCCAGCAGCTCGGAAGAGACCCAGTACTTC. Translation: CASSSEETQYF. Full variable domain (rest looked up from reference TRBV7-9 and TRBJ2-5): DTGVSQNPRHKITKRGQNVTFRCDPISEHNRLYWYRQTLGQGPEFLTYFQNEAQLEKSRLLSDRFSAERPKGSFSTLEIQRTEQGDSAMYLCASSSEETQYFGPGTRLLVL.

Notes on this clonotype: The junction departs from the called germline gene at one end, perhaps through a read error. V and J are TRBV12-3 or TRBV12-4 and TRBJ2-1, with 9 bases aligning to TRBD1. The CDR3 extends over 13 amino acids. The CDR3: CASSFLRTGEGVF. The CDR3 DNA sequence: TGTGCCAGCAGTTTCCTTAGGACAGGGGAAGGGGTCTTC.

CDR3 in amino acids: CASSWGQPNTGELFF. CDR3 nucleotides: TGTGCCAGCAGCTGGGGACAGCCGAACACCGGGGAGCTGTTTTTT. The chain couples TRBV7-9 to TRBJ2-2; 7 nucleotides align to TRBD1. From germline, CDR1 is SEHNR and CDR2 FQNEAQ (reference sequence). This CDR3 contains 15 residues. V lost 4 bases, J lost 0 bases, and 2 bases stayed unmatched.

The V gene is TRBV20-1, the J gene TRBJ2-1; maybe TRBD2 (6 bases). V lost 2 bases and J lost 1, with 9 bases in between. This CDR3 is 14 amino acids long. Germline V gene sequence: CDR1 DFQATT, CDR2 SNEGSKA (reference sequence). In DNA, the CDR3 is TGCAGTGCTAGAACCAGCGGGTCCTACAATGAGCAGTTCTTC. This gives the protein CSARTSGSYNEQFF.

This clonotype was detected only a few times. The chain couples TRBV20-1 to TRBJ2-5; no clear D. Germline V gene lookup returns CDR1 DFQATT and CDR2 SNEGSKA (reference sequence). The CDR3 length is 13 residues. The V gene lost 8 bases and the J gene lost 4 bases, with 17 bases spanning the gap. CDR3 amino acids: CSTIHRLRETQYF. The CDR3 DNA follows: TGCAGTACTATACACCGATTGCGAGAGACCCAGTACTTC.

The chain uses TRBV29-1 and TRBJ1-2; no reliable D call. CDR1 is SQVTM and CDR2 is ANQGSEA in the germline V gene. The length of the CDR3 is 13 residues. Trimming stripped 1 base from V and 5 bases from J, with 11 bases between. This CDR3 reads CSVEALEKYGYTF. CDR3 DNA: TGCAGCGTTGAAGCCTTGGAGAAATATGGCTACACCTTC.

This rearrangement joins TRBV15 to TRBJ2-7; D is undetermined. Germline V gene sequence: CDR1 LNHNV, CDR2 YYDKDF (reference sequence). V was cut by 1 base and J by 6 bases, with 16 bases left in between. This CDR3 is 15 amino acids long. The CDR3 DNA reads TGTGCCACCAGCAGAGCCAACTATGACGGTCCCGAGCAGTACTTC. Protein product: CATSRANYDGPEQYF.

In its sample, this clonotype was seen many times. V gene TRBV5-1 combines with J gene TRBJ2-1; 8 nucleotides align to TRBD2. The germline V gene encodes CDR1 SGHRS and CDR2 YFSETQ. V shed 4 bases, J shed 9 bases, and the junction held 9 bases outside the gene matches. The CDR3 runs to 14 residues. The CDR3 DNA reads TGCGCCAGCAGCCCGGGACTAGTTGCGGGTGAGCAGTTCTTC. Translating it yields CASSPGLVAGEQFF. Using reference TRBV5-1 and TRBJ2-1 for the parts outside the CDR3, the full variable domain is KAGVTQTPRYLIKTRGQQVTLSCSPISGHRSVSWYQQTPGQGLQFLFEYFSETQRNKGNFPGRFSGRQFSNSRSEMNVSTLELGDSALYLCASSPGLVAGEQFFGPGTRLTVL.

This clonotype was found a few times. The J gene is TRBJ2-3, the V gene TRBV20-1; 9 bases align to TRBD2. CDR3 length: 15 amino acids. J was trimmed by 5 bases and V by 3 bases; bases with no gene match: 9. Germline assignment: CDR1 DFQATT and CDR2 SNEGSKA (reference sequence). The CDR3 loop reads CSASSVAGDGDTQYF. The CDR3 DNA reads TGCAGTGCTAGTTCAGTAGCGGGAGACGGAGATACGCAGTATTTT.